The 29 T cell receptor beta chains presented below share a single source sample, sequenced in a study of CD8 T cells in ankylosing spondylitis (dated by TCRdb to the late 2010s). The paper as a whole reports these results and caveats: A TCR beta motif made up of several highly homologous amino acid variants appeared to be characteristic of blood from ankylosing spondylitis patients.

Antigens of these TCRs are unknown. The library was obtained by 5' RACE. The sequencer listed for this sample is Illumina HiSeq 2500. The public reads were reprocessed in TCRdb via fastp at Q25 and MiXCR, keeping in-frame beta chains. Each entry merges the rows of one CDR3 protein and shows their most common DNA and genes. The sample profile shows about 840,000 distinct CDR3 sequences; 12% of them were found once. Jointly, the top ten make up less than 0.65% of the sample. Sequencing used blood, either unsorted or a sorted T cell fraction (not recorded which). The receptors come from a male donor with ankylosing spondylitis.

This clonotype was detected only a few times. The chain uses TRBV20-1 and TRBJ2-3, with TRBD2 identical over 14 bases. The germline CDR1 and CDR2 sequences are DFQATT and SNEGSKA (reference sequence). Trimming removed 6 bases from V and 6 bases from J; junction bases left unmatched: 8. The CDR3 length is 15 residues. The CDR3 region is CSAQGLAGVTDTQYF. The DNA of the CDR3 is TGCAGTGCCCAGGGACTAGCGGGAGTGACTGATACGCAGTATTTT.

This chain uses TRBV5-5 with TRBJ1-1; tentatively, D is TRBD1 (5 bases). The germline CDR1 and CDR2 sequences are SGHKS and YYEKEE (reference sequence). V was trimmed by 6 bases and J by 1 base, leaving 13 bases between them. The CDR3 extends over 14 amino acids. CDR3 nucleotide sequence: TGTGCCAGCACTAGGGACGGCTGGAACACTGAAGCTTTCTTT. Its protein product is CASTRDGWNTEAFF.

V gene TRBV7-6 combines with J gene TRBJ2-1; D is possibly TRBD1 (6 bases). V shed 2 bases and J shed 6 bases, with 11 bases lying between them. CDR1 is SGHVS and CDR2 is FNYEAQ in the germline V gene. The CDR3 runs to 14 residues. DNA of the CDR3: TGTGCCAGCAGCTTATTTCAGGGGAGCAATGAGCAGTTCTTC. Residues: CASSLFQGSNEQFF.

The CDR3 reads CASSHAGGSYNSPLHF. Here the CDR3 DNA reads TGTGCCAGCAGCCACGCGGGGGGCTCCTATAATTCACCCCTCCACTTT. V and J are TRBV7-9 and TRBJ1-6; a possible D gene is TRBD1 (5 bases). Between the trimmed V and J ends, which lost 5 bases and 0 bases, there was a span of 11 bases. Looked up from germline, CDR1 is SEHNR and CDR2 is FQNEAQ (reference sequence). The CDR3 has 16 residues.

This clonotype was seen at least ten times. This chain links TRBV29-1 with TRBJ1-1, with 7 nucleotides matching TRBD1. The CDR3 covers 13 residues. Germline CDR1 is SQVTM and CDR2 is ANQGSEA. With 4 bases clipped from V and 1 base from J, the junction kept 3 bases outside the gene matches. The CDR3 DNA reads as TGCAGCGTTGCGACAGGGACGAACACTGAAGCTTTCTTT. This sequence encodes CSVATGTNTEAFF. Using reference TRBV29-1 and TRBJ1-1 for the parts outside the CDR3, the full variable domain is SAVISQKPSRDICQRGTSLTIQCQVDSQVTMMFWYRQQPGQSLTLIATANQGSEATYESGFVIDKFPISRPNLTFSTLTVSNMSPEDSSIYLCSVATGTNTEAFFGQGTRLTVV.

CDR3 bases: TGCAGTGCCACCTCGGGGGAGATCACAGATACGCAGTATTTT. This sequence encodes CSATSGEITDTQYF. The chain has TRBV20-1 and TRBJ2-3; weak D call: TRBD2 (6 bases). The length of the CDR3 is 14 residues. Trimming left V 6 bases short and J 2 bases short, with 15 bases between. Germline V gene data show CDR1 as DFQATT and CDR2 as SNEGSKA (reference sequence).

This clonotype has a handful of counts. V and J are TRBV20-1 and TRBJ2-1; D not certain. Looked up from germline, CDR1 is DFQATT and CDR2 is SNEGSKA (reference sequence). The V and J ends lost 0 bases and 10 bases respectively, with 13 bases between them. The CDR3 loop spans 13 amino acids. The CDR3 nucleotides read TGCAGTGCTAGAGATGTCCCGGGCTCGGAGCAGTTCTTC. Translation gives CSARDVPGSEQFF.

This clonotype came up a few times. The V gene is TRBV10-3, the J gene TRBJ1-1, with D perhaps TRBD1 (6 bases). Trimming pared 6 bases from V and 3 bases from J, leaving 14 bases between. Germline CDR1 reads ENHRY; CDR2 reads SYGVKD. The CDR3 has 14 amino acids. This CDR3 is CAIRLTGSDTEAFF. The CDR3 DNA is TGTGCCATCAGACTCACAGGGTCGGACACTGAAGCTTTCTTT.

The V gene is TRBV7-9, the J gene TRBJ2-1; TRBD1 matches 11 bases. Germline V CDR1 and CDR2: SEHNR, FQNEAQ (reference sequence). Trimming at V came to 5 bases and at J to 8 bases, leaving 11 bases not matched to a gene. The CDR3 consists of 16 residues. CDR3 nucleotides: TGTGCCAGCAGCCACTCCGGGACAGGGGGGGTCCATGAGCAGTTCTTC. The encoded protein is CASSHSGTGGVHEQFF.

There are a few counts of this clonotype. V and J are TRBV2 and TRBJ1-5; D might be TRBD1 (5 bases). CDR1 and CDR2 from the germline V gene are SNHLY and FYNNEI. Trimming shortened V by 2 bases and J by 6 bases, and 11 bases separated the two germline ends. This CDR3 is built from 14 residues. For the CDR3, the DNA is TGTGCCAGCAGTGAAAGGGGACGGGTTCAGCCCCAGCATTTT. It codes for CASSERGRVQPQHF.

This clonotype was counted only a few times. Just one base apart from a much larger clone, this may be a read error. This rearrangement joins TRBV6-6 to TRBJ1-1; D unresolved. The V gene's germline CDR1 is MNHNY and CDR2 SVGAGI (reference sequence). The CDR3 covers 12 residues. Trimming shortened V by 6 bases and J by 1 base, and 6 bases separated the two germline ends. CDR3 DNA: TGTGCCAGCAGCGATGAGAACACTGAAGCTTTCTTT. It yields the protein CASSDENTEAFF.

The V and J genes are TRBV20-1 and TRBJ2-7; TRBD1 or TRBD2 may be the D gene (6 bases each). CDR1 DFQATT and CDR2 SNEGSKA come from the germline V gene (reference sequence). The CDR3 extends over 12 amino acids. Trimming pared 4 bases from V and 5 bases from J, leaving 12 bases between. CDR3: CSAIQGGDEQYF. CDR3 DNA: TGCAGTGCTATACAGGGAGGAGACGAGCAGTACTTC.

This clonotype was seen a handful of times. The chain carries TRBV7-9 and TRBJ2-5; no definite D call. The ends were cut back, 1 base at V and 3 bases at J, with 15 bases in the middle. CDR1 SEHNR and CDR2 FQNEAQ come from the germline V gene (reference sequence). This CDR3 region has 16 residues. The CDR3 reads CASSLGFGQVEETQYF. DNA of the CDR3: TGTGCCAGCAGCTTAGGATTTGGTCAGGTTGAAGAGACCCAGTACTTC.

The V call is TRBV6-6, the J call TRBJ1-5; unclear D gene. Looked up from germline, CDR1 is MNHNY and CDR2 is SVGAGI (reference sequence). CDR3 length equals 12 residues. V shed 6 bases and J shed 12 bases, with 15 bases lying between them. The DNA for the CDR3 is TGTGCCAGCAGCTTCCGAGACGGAGACCAGCATTTT. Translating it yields CASSFRDGDQHF.

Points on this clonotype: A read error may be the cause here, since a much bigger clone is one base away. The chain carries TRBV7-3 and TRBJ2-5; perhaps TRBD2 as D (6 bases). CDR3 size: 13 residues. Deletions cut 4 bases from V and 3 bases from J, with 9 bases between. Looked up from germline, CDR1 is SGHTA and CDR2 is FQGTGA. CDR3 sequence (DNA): TGTGCCAGCAGCTCGGGACTTAAAGAGACCCAGTACTTC. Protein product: CASSSGLKETQYF.

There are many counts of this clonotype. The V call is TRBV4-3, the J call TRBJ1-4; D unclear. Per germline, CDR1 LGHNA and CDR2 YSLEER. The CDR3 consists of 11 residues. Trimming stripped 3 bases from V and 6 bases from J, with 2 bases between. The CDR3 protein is CASSHYEKLFF. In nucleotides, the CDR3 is TGCGCCAGCAGCCATTATGAAAAACTGTTTTTT.

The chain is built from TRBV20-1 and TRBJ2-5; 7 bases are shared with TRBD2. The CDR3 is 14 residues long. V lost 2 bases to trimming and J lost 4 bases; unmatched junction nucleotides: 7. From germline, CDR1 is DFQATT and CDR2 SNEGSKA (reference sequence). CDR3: CSARTREWIETQYF. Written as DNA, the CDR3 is TGCAGTGCTAGAACGCGGGAGTGGATAGAGACCCAGTACTTC.

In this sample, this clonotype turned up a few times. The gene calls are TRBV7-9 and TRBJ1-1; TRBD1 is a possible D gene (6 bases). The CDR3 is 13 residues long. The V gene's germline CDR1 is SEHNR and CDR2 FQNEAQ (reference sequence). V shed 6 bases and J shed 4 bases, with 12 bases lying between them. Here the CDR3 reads CASRRTRGTEAFF. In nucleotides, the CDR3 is TGTGCCAGCAGGAGGACCAGGGGCACTGAAGCTTTCTTT.

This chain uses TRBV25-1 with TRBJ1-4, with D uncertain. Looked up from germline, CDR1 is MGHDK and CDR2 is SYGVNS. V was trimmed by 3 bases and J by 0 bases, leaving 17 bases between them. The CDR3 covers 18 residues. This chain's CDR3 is CASSDPSAALATNEKLFF. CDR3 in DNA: TGTGCCAGCAGTGATCCGTCGGCAGCCCTGGCAACTAATGAAAAACTGTTTTTT.

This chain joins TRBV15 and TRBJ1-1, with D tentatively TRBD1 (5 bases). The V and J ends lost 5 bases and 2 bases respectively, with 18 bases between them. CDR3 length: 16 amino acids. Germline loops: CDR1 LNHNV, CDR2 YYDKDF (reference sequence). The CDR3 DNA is TGTGCCACCAGCTTCCCTAGGGGTAGGGGCAACACTGAAGCTTTCTTT. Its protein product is CATSFPRGRGNTEAFF. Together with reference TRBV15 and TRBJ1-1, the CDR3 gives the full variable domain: DAMVIQNPRYQVTQFGKPVTLSCSQTLNHNVMYWYQQKSSQAPKLLFHYYDKDFNNEADTPDNFQSRRPNTSFCFLDIRSPGLGDTAMYLCATSFPRGRGNTEAFFGQGTRLTVV.

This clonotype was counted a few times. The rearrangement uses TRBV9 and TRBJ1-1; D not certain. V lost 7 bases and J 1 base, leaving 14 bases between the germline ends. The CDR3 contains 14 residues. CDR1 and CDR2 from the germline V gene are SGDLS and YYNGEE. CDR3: CASGRGIQNTEAFF. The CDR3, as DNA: TGTGCCAGCGGGCGGGGTATACAGAACACTGAAGCTTTCTTT. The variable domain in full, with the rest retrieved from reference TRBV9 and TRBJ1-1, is DSGVTQTPKHLITATGQRVTLRCSPRSGDLSVYWYQQSLDQGLQFLIQYYNGEERAKGNILERFSAQQFPDLHSELNLSSLELGDSALYFCASGRGIQNTEAFFGQGTRLTVV.

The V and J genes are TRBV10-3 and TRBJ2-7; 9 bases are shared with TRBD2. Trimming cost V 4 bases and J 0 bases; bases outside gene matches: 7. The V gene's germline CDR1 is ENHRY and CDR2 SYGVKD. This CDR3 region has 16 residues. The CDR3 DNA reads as TGTGCCATCAGTGTTGGGACTAGCTCAACCTCCTACGAGCAGTACTTC. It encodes CAISVGTSSTSYEQYF.

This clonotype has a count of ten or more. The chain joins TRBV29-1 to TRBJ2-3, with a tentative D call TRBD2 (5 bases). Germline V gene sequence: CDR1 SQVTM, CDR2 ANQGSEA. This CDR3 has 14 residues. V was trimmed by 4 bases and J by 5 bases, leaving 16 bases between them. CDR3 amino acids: CSVGGILSIDTQYF. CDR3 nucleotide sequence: TGCAGCGTTGGAGGGATTCTTTCAATAGATACGCAGTATTTT.

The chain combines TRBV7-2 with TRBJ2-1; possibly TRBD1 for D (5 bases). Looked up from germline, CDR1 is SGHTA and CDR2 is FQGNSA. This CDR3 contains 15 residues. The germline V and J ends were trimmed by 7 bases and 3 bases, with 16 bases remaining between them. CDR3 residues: CASIFTGLNYNEQFF. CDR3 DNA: TGTGCCAGCATCTTTACAGGTCTAAACTACAATGAGCAGTTCTTC.

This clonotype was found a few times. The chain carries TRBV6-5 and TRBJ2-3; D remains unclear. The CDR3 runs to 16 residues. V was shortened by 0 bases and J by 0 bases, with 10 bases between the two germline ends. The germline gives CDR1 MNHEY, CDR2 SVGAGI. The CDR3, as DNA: TGTGCCAGCAGTTACTCAGCCATGACTAGCACAGATACGCAGTATTTT. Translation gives CASSYSAMTSTDTQYF.

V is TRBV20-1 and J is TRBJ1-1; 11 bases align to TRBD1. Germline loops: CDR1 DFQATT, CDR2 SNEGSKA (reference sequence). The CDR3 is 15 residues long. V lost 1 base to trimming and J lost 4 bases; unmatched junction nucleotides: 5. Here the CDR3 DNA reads TGCAGTGCTAGAGTCCGGGACAGGGGGATCACTGAAGCTTTCTTT. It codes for CSARVRDRGITEAFF.

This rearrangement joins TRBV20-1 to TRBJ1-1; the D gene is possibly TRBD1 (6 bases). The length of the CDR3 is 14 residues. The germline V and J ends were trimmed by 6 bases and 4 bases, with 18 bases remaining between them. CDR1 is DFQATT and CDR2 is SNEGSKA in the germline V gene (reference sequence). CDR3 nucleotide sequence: TGCAGTGCGGATCAGGGGATGGGTGGCACTGAAGCTTTCTTT. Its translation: CSADQGMGGTEAFF.

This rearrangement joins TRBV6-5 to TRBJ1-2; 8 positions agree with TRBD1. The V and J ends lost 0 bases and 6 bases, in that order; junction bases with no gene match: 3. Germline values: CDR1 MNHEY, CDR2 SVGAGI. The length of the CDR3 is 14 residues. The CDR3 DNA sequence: TGTGCCAGCAGTTACTCTAACAGGGGGGATGGCTACACCTTC. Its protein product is CASSYSNRGDGYTF.

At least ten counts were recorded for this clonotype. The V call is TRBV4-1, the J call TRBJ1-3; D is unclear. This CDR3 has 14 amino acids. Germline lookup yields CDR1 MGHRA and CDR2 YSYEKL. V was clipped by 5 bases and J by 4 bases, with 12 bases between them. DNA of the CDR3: TGCGCCAGCAGCTATCCGGGGAGGGGAAACACCATATATTTT. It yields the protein CASSYPGRGNTIYF.